This T cell receptor (beta chain) was sequenced during a study of CD8 T cells in Susac syndrome. From blood CD8+ and CD4+ T cells, the TCR beta chain was sequenced. Relapsing-remitting disease, either stable or active, was present in the multiple sclerosis controls, who were treatment-naive patients. Through negative isolation, CD4+ and CD8+ T cells were obtained, while TEMRA cells were enriched using FACS. The RNA input was 0.5 to 1 ug, and it was reverse transcribed with random hexamers. Amplification of TCR beta CDR3 spanned 54 Vbeta and 13 Jbeta via immunoSEQ multiplex PCR. From the immunoSEQ multiplex PCR reads, TCRdb called clonotypes with MiXCR, one entry per CDR3 protein. Of about 130,000 distinct CDR3 sequences listed, around 94% are singletons. The CDR3 is 12 amino acids. Germline V CDR1 and CDR2: LNHDA, SQIVND (reference sequence). V lost 8 bases and J lost 10, with 18 bases in between.

The material sequenced was CD4+ T cells from PBMCs. The TCR sequence derives from a human donor with multiple sclerosis. V is TRBV19 and J is TRBJ2-7; the D is unclear. CDR3: CASGMPGRRQYF. CDR3 sequence (DNA): TGTGCCAGTGGAATGCCGGGCCGACGTCAGTACTTC. Supplemented by reference TRBV19 and TRBJ2-7, the full variable domain reads DGGITQSPKYLFRKEGQNVTLSCEQNLNHDAMYWYRQDPGQGLRLIYYSQIVNDFQKGDIAEGYSVSREKKESFPLTVTSAQKNPTAFYLCASGMPGRRQYFGPGTRLTVT.